This is a list of T cell receptor beta chains from one sample in a study of T cell responses to AZD1222 COVID-19 vaccine. Sequenced by immunoSEQ multiplex PCR; TCRdb stores in-frame clones only, minus some. The sample yields approximately 170,000 clones, 90% to 95% seen once. The source material was peripheral blood, sampled 28 days after the second AZD1222 dose. The receptors originated from an adult who received the AZD1222 COVID-19 vaccine. The CDR3 runs from the conserved cysteine through the conserved F or W. A D gene is named only where the DNA matches it firmly. A row's size may be missing; if present it is once, few, many or a size class.

TRBV7-3,TRBJ2-1,.,.,14,CASSPGGSPNEQFF,TGTGCCAGCAGCCCTGGGGGGTCTCCTAATGAGCAGTTCTTC
TRBV6-1,TRBJ2-7,once,.,12,CASSELAREQYF,TGTGCCAGCAGTGAATTAGCTCGCGAGCAGTACTTC
TRBV7-9,TRBJ1-2,.,.,16,CASSLVNGQGNYGYTF,TGTGCCAGCAGCTTAGTGAATGGCCAGGGGAACTATGGCTACACCTTC
TRBV5-8,TRBJ1-5,once,.,15,CASSLAQYSNQPQHF,TGTGCCAGCAGCTTGGCCCAATATAGCAATCAGCCCCAGCATTTT
TRBV4-2,TRBJ1-5,.,.,15,CASSQPGRSLQPQHF,TGTGCCAGCAGCCAACCCGGACGGTCCCTTCAGCCCCAGCATTTT
TRBV14,TRBJ1-1,once,.,14,CASSQAPGRVEAFF,TGTGCCAGCAGCCAAGCGCCGGGACGCGTTGAAGCTTTCTTT
TRBV5-1,TRBJ1-4,.,.,14,CASSGGQPNEKLFF,TGCGCCAGCAGCGGCGGGCAACCTAATGAAAAACTGTTTTTT
TRBV24-1,TRBJ2-5,.,.,15,CATSDSSPRQETQYF,TGTGCCACCAGTGATTCCTCCCCCCGCCAAGAGACCCAGTACTTC
TRBV19,TRBJ1-5,.,.,17,CASSIEGREWLNQPQHF,TGTGCCAGTAGTATAGAGGGCAGGGAATGGCTAAATCAGCCCCAGCATTTT
TRBV6-5,TRBJ1-1,.,.,13,CASRRVRNTEAFF,TGTGCCAGCAGGAGGGTGAGGAACACTGAAGCTTTCTTT
TRBV9,TRBJ2-5,.,.,14,CASSVEGGEETQYF,TGTGCCAGCAGCGTAGAAGGGGGGGAAGAGACCCAGTACTTC